This TCR beta chain was retrieved from a study of T cell responses to AZD1222 COVID-19 vaccine. Broader study findings: The span of vaccine-associated CD4 TCRs extended across spike, with dominance at 160-218 and 743-854. Increases in Spike-specific TCR breadth and depth were seen after two AZD1222 doses.

The CDR3 has 15 residues. Trimming cost V 4 bases and J 8 bases; bases outside gene matches: 6. Germline V lookup: CDR1 SGHNT, CDR2 YYREEE (reference sequence). With respect to this clone: No antigen is known for it.

This table comes from immunoSEQ multiplex PCR, and its TCRdb copy is limited to in-frame clones, with some not included. The table records approximately 140,000 clones, approximately 90% of them present only once. The chain has TRBV5-4 and TRBJ2-1; 13 bases match TRBD2. The origin of this receptor is an adult in good health. Here the sequenced sample was peripheral blood, taken on day 0 of AZD1222 vaccination. The CDR3 region has the DNA TGTGCCAGCAGCCGCGGGACTAGCGGGATTGATGAGCAGTTCTTC. Protein: CASSRGTSGIDEQFF.